Following are 26 T cell receptor beta chains from one sample sequenced in a study of T cell clones after liver transplantation. The protocol was immunoSEQ multiplex PCR, while the TCRdb copy is restricted to in-frame clones and leaves out a portion. This table has roughly 100,000 clones, around 83% appearing once. This specimen was CD4+ T cells from blood, taken before liver transplant. All receptors derive from a human donor who received a liver transplant.

This clone was detected a few times. V usage is TRBV14 and J usage is TRBJ2-2; 7 nucleotides match TRBD2. This CDR3 has 15 amino acids. V dropped 4 bases and J dropped 2; count of bases not matched to a gene: 4. Germline values: CDR1 SGHDN, CDR2 FVKESK. CDR3 protein: CASSPGTTNTGELFF. CDR3 bases: TGTGCCAGCAGCCCCGGGACTACTAACACCGGGGAGCTGTTTTTT.

A few counts support this clone. The chain has TRBV7-2 and TRBJ2-7; 8 bases line up with TRBD2. This CDR3 region has 13 residues. The J segment lost 6 bases and the V segment lost 2 bases, leaving 3 bases of the junction unmatched. CDR1 and CDR2 from the germline V gene are SGHTA and FQGNSA. The CDR3 is CASSLRTSSEQYF. The CDR3 coding sequence is TGTGCCAGCAGCTTACGGACTAGCAGCGAGCAGTACTTC.

The chain has TRBV29-1 and TRBJ2-5; D tentatively fits TRBD1 or TRBD2 (5 bases each). The germline gives CDR1 SQVTM, CDR2 ANQGSEA. The CDR3 is 11 amino acids. V gave up 8 bases and J gave up 5 bases, with 12 bases separating them. CDR3 region: CSTGRLETQYF. The CDR3 DNA follows: TGCAGCACGGGACGGTTGGAGACCCAGTACTTC.

V usage is TRBV14 and J usage is TRBJ2-7, with D uncertain. V dropped 0 bases and J dropped 1 base, with 7 bases sitting between them. CDR3 size: 14 residues. The V gene's germline CDR1 is SGHDN and CDR2 FVKESK. The chain's CDR3 is CASSQEIGSYEQYF. CDR3 sequence (DNA): TGTGCCAGCAGCCAAGAGATTGGTTCCTACGAGCAGTACTTC. The variable domain in full, completed from reference TRBV14 and TRBJ2-7, reads EAGVTQFPSHSVIEKGQTVTLRCDPISGHDNLYWYRRVMGKEIKFLLHFVKESKQDESGMPNNRFLAERTGGTYSTLKVQPAELEDSGVYFCASSQEIGSYEQYFGPGTRLTVT.

The rearrangement uses TRBV25-1 and TRBJ1-6; possible D gene TRBD1, 6 bases. Germline V CDR1 and CDR2: MGHDK, SYGVNS. V was trimmed by 0 bases and J by 7 bases, leaving 13 bases between them. The CDR3 consists of 16 residues. The CDR3 sequence is CASSEYAGADNSPLHF. In DNA form, the CDR3 reads TGTGCCAGCAGTGAATATGCAGGGGCGGACAATTCACCCCTCCACTTT.

V is TRBV7-2 and J is TRBJ1-3, with a tentative D call TRBD1 (5 bases). Germline V gene data show CDR1 as SGHTA and CDR2 as FQGNSA. This CDR3 region has 13 residues. The V gene lost 7 bases and the J gene lost 3 bases, with 10 bases spanning the gap. The chain's CDR3 is CASKNRNGNTIYF. CDR3 coding DNA: TGTGCCAGCAAAAACAGGAATGGAAACACCATATATTTT.

This chain joins TRBV6-5 and TRBJ1-1; D is unclear. The CDR3 consists of 13 residues. CDR1 and CDR2 (germline): MNHEY, SVGAGI. V shed 5 bases and J shed 1 base, with 8 bases lying between them. The CDR3 DNA sequence: TGTGCCAGCAGTCCAAACACGAACACTGAAGCTTTCTTT. It yields the protein CASSPNTNTEAFF.

The V call is TRBV19, the J call TRBJ1-2; D remains unclear. The ends were cut back, 5 bases at V and 2 bases at J, with 6 bases in the middle. The CDR3 is 12 amino acids. Germline V gene data show CDR1 as LNHDA and CDR2 as SQIVND (reference sequence). The DNA for the CDR3 is TGTGCCAGTAGTGTGGACAACTATGGCTACACCTTC. This gives the protein CASSVDNYGYTF.

V is TRBV6-4 and J is TRBJ1-2; 7 bases fit TRBD1. V was clipped by 5 bases and J by 4 bases; unmatched bases: 10. Germline CDR1 is MRHNA and CDR2 is SNTAGT. The CDR3 is 15 amino acids. Here the CDR3 DNA reads TGTGCCAGCAGTCCTACCGGGACAGCTTTCTATGGCTACACCTTC. This gives the protein CASSPTGTAFYGYTF.

The CDR3: CSVLGGTVNGETQYF. The CDR3 bases are TGCAGCGTTTTAGGGGGGACAGTGAACGGAGAGACCCAGTACTTC. The chain couples TRBV29-1 to TRBJ2-5; a possible D gene is TRBD1 (7 bases). CDR3 length equals 15 residues. The germline CDR1 and CDR2 sequences are SQVTM and ANQGSEA. V lost 5 bases and J 4 bases, leaving 20 bases between the germline ends.

This clone was recorded only once. The chain carries TRBV27 and TRBJ1-1; tentative D call: TRBD1 (6 bases). The CDR3 runs 14 residues. V lost 6 bases and J 5 bases, leaving 16 bases between the germline ends. Per germline, CDR1 MNHEY and CDR2 SMNVEV (reference sequence). The CDR3 spells CASRSDTGKTEAFF. The CDR3 DNA reads TGTGCCAGCAGGTCCGATACAGGGAAAACTGAAGCTTTCTTT.

This rearrangement joins TRBV19 to TRBJ1-4; 7 nucleotides match TRBD1. CDR1 is LNHDA, CDR2 SQIVND, per germline (reference sequence). V lost 7 bases, J lost 2 bases, and 10 bases stayed unmatched. The CDR3 loop spans 16 amino acids. The CDR3 nucleotides are TGTGCCAGTAAGAGGCATGGACAGGATACTAATGAAAAACTGTTTTTT. As protein: CASKRHGQDTNEKLFF.

The V and J genes are TRBV7-2 and TRBJ1-5; D is unresolved. The CDR3 spans 13 residues. Germline V gene data show CDR1 as SGHTA and CDR2 as FQGNSA. V dropped 5 bases and J dropped 1 base, with 6 bases sitting between them. Here the CDR3 reads CASSPASNQPQHF. CDR3 coding DNA: TGTGCCAGCAGCCCCGCAAGCAATCAGCCCCAGCATTTT.

The chain has TRBV28 and TRBJ2-1, with 10 bases matching TRBD1. The J segment lost 5 bases and the V segment lost 10 bases, leaving 8 bases of the junction unmatched. CDR1 and CDR2 from the germline V gene are MDHEN and SYDVKM. This CDR3 has 14 amino acids. The CDR3 sequence: CAIETGGSHNEQFF. The CDR3 nucleotides read TGTGCCATAGAGACAGGGGGCAGTCACAATGAGCAGTTCTTC.

V is TRBV27 and J is TRBJ2-7; D might be TRBD1 or TRBD2, each matching 5 bases. Trimming stripped 6 bases from V and 3 bases from J, with 12 bases between. Germline values: CDR1 MNHEY, CDR2 SMNVEV (reference sequence). The CDR3 has 13 amino acids. CDR3 sequence (DNA): TGTGCCAGCAGCCGGGACGGAAACTACGAGCAGTACTTC. Protein sequence: CASSRDGNYEQYF.

This chain connects TRBV10-3 to TRBJ2-1; 9 positions agree with TRBD2. J lost 2 bases, V lost 6 bases, and 5 bases had no gene match. This CDR3 is 15 amino acids long. CDR1 and CDR2 from the germline V gene are ENHRY and SYGVKD. The CDR3 DNA reads TGTGCCATCAGCGCTAGCGGGGAGGCCTACAATGAGCAGTTCTTC. Its protein is CAISASGEAYNEQFF.

The V gene is TRBV28, the J gene TRBJ2-5; a possible D gene is TRBD2 (6 bases). Germline V gene data show CDR1 as MDHEN and CDR2 as SYDVKM. Trimming removed 2 bases at V and 4 bases at J, with 17 bases between. The CDR3 loop spans 16 amino acids. The CDR3, as DNA: TGTGCCAGCAGTTTAACGACTAGTTTTGGGTTAGAGACCCAGTACTTC. Its protein is CASSLTTSFGLETQYF.

This chain joins TRBV19 and TRBJ1-5; tentatively, D is TRBD1 (5 bases). Trimming cost V 5 bases and J 0 bases, with 11 bases left between them. The germline CDR1 and CDR2 sequences are LNHDA and SQIVND (reference sequence). The CDR3 spans 15 residues. The CDR3 here is CASSPQGVSNQPQHF. CDR3 sequence (DNA): TGTGCCAGTAGTCCTCAGGGAGTTAGCAATCAGCCCCAGCATTTT.

The rearrangement links TRBV6-6 to TRBJ1-1; D unresolved. Trimming took off 5 bases at V and 3 bases at J, with 13 bases between the two ends. Germline V CDR1 and CDR2: MNHNY, SVGAGI (reference sequence). There are 14 residues in the CDR3. CDR3 sequence: CASSGMWEDTEAFF. Here the CDR3 DNA reads TGTGCCAGCAGTGGAATGTGGGAGGACACTGAAGCTTTCTTT.

V gene TRBV7-9 combines with J gene TRBJ1-2, with TRBD1 matching 8 bases. The CDR3 runs 13 residues. CDR1 and CDR2 from the germline V gene are SEHNR and FQNEAQ (reference sequence). The V and J ends lost 5 bases and 4 bases, in that order; junction bases with no gene match: 3. The CDR3 region is CASSAGGPYGYTF. The CDR3 DNA is TGTGCCAGCAGCGCAGGGGGCCCCTATGGCTACACCTTC.

The CDR3 DNA sequence: TGTGCCAGTAGTCCAGGGGTGAACACTGAAGCTTTCTTT. It is translated as CASSPGVNTEAFF. The V gene is TRBV19, the J gene TRBJ1-1; weak D call: TRBD1 (6 bases). Trimming removed 5 bases at V and 0 bases at J, with 7 bases between. This CDR3 contains 13 residues. The germline V gene encodes CDR1 LNHDA and CDR2 SQIVND (reference sequence).

This clone appeared a single time. The rearrangement links TRBV19 to TRBJ1-6; no definite D call. Between the trimmed V and J ends, which lost 8 bases and 7 bases, there was a span of 15 bases. In germline, CDR1 is LNHDA, CDR2 SQIVND (reference sequence). The CDR3 loop spans 14 amino acids. The CDR3 DNA follows: TGTGCCAGTTCGGTCGAAATCGGGAATTCACCCCTCCACTTT. Protein: CASSVEIGNSPLHF.

The chain employs TRBV7-9 and TRBJ1-5, with a tentative D call TRBD1 (6 bases). This CDR3 has 13 residues. The V end was cut by 7 bases, the J end by 2 bases, with 9 bases between. CDR1 is SEHNR, CDR2 FQNEAQ, per germline (reference sequence). The CDR3 DNA reads TGTGCCAGCAACTCAGGGGGCAATCAGCCCCAGCATTTT. Translation: CASNSGGNQPQHF.

This clone was seen just once. The chain links TRBV2 to TRBJ1-5, with D possibly TRBD1 on 6 matching bases. Germline lookup yields CDR1 SNHLY and CDR2 FYNNEI. The CDR3 consists of 14 residues. V lost 6 bases, J lost 4 bases, and 13 bases lay in between. The CDR3 loop reads CASSPQGLNQPQHF. The CDR3 bases are TGTGCCAGCAGCCCACAGGGTCTTAATCAGCCCCAGCATTTT.

The rearrangement joins TRBV10-2 to TRBJ2-5, with D uncertain. This CDR3 has 12 residues. Germline values: CDR1 WSHSY, CDR2 SAAADI. The ends were cut back, 3 bases at V and 2 bases at J, with 4 bases in the middle. This CDR3 reads CASSDSQETQYF. DNA of the CDR3: TGCGCCAGCAGTGACAGTCAAGAGACCCAGTACTTC.

The sample holds one count of this clone. CDR3 sequence: CASREQGDTYEQYF. CDR3 coding DNA: TGTGCCAGCCGAGAGCAGGGGGATACCTACGAGCAGTACTTC. This rearrangement joins TRBV5-5 to TRBJ2-7; TRBD1 matches 7 bases. The CDR3 has 14 residues. Unmatched junction bases numbered 9, after V lost 7 bases and J lost 2 bases. The V gene's germline CDR1 is SGHKS and CDR2 YYEKEE (reference sequence). The full variable domain, with the rest looked up from reference TRBV5-5 and TRBJ2-7, is DAGVTQSPTHLIKTRGQQVTLRCSPISGHKSVSWYQQVLGQGPQFIFQYYEKEERGRGNFPDRFSARQFPNYSSELNVNALLLGDSALYLCASREQGDTYEQYFGPGTRLTVT.